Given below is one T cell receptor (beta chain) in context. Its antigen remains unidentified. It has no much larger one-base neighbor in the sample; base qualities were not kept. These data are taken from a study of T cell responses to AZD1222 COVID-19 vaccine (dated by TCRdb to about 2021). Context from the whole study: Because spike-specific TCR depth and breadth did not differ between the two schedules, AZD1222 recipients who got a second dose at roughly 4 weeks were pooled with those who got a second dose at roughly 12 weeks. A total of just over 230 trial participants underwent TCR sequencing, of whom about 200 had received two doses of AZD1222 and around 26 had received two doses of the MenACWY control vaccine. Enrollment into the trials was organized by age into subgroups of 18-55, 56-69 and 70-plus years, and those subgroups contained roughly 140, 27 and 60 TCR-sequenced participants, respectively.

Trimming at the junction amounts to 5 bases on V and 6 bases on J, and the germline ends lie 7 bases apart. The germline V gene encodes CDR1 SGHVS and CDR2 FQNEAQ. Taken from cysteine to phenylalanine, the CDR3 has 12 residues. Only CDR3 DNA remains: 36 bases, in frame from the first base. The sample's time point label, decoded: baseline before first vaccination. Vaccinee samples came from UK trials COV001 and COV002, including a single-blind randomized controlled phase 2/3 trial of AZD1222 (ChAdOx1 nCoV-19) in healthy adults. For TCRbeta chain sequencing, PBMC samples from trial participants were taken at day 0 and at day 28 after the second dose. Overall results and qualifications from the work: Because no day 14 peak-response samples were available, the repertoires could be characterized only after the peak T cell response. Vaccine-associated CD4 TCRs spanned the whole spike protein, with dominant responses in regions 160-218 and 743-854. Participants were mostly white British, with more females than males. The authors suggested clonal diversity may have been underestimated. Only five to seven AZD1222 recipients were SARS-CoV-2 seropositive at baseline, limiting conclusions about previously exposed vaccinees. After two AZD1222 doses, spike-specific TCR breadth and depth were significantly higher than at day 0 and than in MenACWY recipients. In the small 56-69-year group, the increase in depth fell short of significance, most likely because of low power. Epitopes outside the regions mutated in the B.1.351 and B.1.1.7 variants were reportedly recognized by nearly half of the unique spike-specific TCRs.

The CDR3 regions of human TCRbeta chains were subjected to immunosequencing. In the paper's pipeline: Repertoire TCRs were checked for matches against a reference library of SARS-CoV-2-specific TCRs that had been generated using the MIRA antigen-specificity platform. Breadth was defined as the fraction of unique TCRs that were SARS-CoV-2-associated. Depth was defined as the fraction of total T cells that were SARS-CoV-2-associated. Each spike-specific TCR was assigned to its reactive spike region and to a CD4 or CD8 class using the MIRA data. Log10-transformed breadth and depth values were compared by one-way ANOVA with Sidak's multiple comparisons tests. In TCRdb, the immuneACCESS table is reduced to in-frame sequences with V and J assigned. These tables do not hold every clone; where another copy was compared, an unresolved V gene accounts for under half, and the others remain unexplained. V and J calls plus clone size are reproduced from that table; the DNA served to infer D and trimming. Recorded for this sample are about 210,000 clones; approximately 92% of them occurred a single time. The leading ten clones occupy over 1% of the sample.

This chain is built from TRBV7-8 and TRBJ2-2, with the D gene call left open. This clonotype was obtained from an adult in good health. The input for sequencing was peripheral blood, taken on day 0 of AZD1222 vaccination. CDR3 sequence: CASSRTAGELFF. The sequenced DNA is TGTGCCAGCAGCCGGACCGCCGGGGAGCTGTTTTTT.